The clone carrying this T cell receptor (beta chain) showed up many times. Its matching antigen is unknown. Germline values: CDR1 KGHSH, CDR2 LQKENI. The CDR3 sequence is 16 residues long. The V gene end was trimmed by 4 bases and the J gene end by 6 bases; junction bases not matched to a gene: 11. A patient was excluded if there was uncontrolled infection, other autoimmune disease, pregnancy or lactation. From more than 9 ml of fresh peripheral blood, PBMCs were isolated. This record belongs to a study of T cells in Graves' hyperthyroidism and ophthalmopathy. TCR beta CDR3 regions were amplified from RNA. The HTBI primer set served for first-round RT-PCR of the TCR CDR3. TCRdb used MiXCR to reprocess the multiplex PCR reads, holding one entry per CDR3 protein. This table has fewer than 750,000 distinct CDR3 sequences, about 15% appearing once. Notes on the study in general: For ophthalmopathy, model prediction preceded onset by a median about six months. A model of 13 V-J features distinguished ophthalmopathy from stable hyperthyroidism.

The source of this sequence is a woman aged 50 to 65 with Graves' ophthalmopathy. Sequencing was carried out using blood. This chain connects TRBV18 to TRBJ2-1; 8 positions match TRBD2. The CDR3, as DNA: TGTGCCAGCTCACTCCAGACGGGACTAGTAACCAATGAGCAGTTCTTC. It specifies CASSLQTGLVTNEQFF.